These 25 T cell receptor beta chains originate from one sample sequenced in a study of PD-1 blockade in classical Hodgkin lymphoma. Profiling relied on immunoSEQ multiplex PCR, and the TCRdb table lists in-frame clones only, not all of them. The table includes around 92,000 clones, over 80% detected once. Specified time point: cycle 4 day 1 (C4D1), after less than 7 weeks of nivolumab. Every single patient, without exception, relapsed after autologous stem cell transplantation, and brentuximab vedotin exposure varied. Sequenced material: peripheral blood mononuclear cells (PBMCs), taken before the fourth cycle of nivolumab. These receptors came from a human donor with classical Hodgkin lymphoma.

The chain combines TRBV10-3 with TRBJ2-7; perhaps TRBD1 as D (5 bases). From germline, CDR1 is ENHRY and CDR2 SYGVKD. Trimming removed 4 bases at V and 4 bases at J, with 8 bases between. The CDR3 is made up of 12 amino acids. CDR3 sequence (DNA): TGTGCCATCAGTGTTCAGGGTTACGAGCAGTACTTC. Translating it yields CAISVQGYEQYF.

The chain carries TRBV7-3 and TRBJ2-2, with D possibly being TRBD1 or TRBD2 (5 bases each). The CDR3 is made up of 14 amino acids. Germline CDR1 and CDR2: SGHTA and FQGTGA. Trimming removed 8 bases at V and 1 base at J, with 11 bases between. The CDR3 DNA follows: TGTGCCAGCGGAGAGGGGCTGAACACCGGGGAGCTGTTTTTT. Translated, it gives CASGEGLNTGELFF.

The chain combines TRBV21-1 with TRBJ2-1; TRBD2 was called by the table and not checked on the DNA. TRBV21-1 is described as a pseudogene. CDR3 length: 15 amino acids. The CDR3 sequence: CASRGLADSYNEQFF. The CDR3 DNA reads as TGTGCCAGCAGGGGACTAGCTGATTCCTACAATGAGCAGTTCTTC.

The table lists this clone with a count of one. This rearrangement joins TRBV14 to TRBJ2-7; the D gene is possibly TRBD1 (6 bases). Germline loops: CDR1 SGHDN, CDR2 FVKESK. The CDR3 length is 15 residues. Trimming removed 4 bases at V and 7 bases at J, with 20 bases between. The CDR3 loop is CASSRGQPAEGEQYF. In nucleotides, the CDR3 is TGTGCCAGCAGCCGCGGACAGCCAGCAGAGGGTGAGCAGTACTTC.

The CDR3 protein is CASTNRVNQPQHF. CDR3 nucleotide sequence: TGTGCCAGTACCAACAGGGTCAATCAGCCCCAGCATTTT. V gene TRBV19 combines with J gene TRBJ1-5, with D possibly TRBD1 on 6 matching bases. The germline V gene has CDR1 LNHDA and CDR2 SQIVND (reference sequence). This CDR3 spans 13 amino acids. Trimming stripped 7 bases from V and 3 bases from J, with 10 bases between.

The rearrangement joins TRBV4-1 to TRBJ1-2; no clear D. The V and J ends lost 0 bases and 4 bases respectively, with 12 bases between them. The V gene's germline CDR1 is MGHRA and CDR2 YSYEKL. This CDR3 spans 15 amino acids. CDR3 amino acids: CASSQEGGGAYGYTF. The CDR3, as DNA: TGCGCCAGCAGCCAAGAGGGCGGCGGAGCCTATGGCTACACCTTC.

The rearrangement joins TRBV19 to TRBJ2-7; the D is unclear. Trimming pared 3 bases from V and 2 bases from J, leaving 8 bases between. CDR3 length: 13 residues. Germline-derived CDR1 and CDR2 are LNHDA and SQIVND (reference sequence). The CDR3 nucleotides are TGTGCCAGTAGTATGGGCAACACCTACGAGCAGTACTTC. Translated, it gives CASSMGNTYEQYF.

The rearrangement links TRBV19 to TRBJ2-1, with D uncertain. V lost 7 bases and J lost 6, with 4 bases in between. The CDR3 spans 10 residues. Germline CDR1 is LNHDA and CDR2 is SQIVND (reference sequence). The CDR3 protein is CASTGNEQFF. CDR3 bases: TGTGCCAGTACGGGCAATGAGCAGTTCTTC. The complete variable domain, with remaining parts taken from reference TRBV19 and TRBJ2-1, reads DGGITQSPKYLFRKEGQNVTLSCEQNLNHDAMYWYRQDPGQGLRLIYYSQIVNDFQKGDIAEGYSVSREKKESFPLTVTSAQKNPTAFYLCASTGNEQFFGPGTRLTVL.

The chain joins TRBV2 to TRBJ1-2, with D possibly being TRBD1 (5 bases). The CDR3 covers 13 residues. The germline V gene has CDR1 SNHLY and CDR2 FYNNEI. The V and J ends lost 4 bases and 8 bases respectively, with 14 bases between them. The CDR3 sequence is CASSVTNGGGYTF. The CDR3 nucleotides read TGTGCCAGCAGTGTAACAAATGGGGGGGGCTACACCTTC.

CDR3 region: CASSLQGQGYTF. The CDR3 DNA follows: TGTGCCAGCAGCTTGCAGGGACAGGGCTACACCTTC. V gene TRBV5-4 combines with J gene TRBJ1-2; 7 bases match TRBD1. This CDR3 has 12 residues. The germline CDR1 and CDR2 sequences are SGHNT and YYREEE (reference sequence). V trimming: 1 base; J trimming: 8 bases; junction bases outside the gene matches: 2.

In its sample, this clone was seen once. V usage is TRBV5-4 and J usage is TRBJ1-2; D ambiguous. Germline V gives CDR1 SGHNT, CDR2 YYREEE (reference sequence). The CDR3 contains 13 residues. Trimming stripped 4 bases from V and 7 bases from J, with 14 bases between. CDR3 nucleotides: TGTGCCAGCAGCCCCTCTGGGAAGGTTGGCTACACCTTC. It is translated as CASSPSGKVGYTF. Complete variable domain (other parts from reference TRBV5-4 and TRBJ1-2): ETGVTQSPTHLIKTRGQQVTLRCSSQSGHNTVSWYQQALGQGPQFIFQYYREEENGRGNFPPRFSGLQFPNYSSELNVNALELDDSALYLCASSPSGKVGYTFGSGTRLTVV.

Within the sample, this clone is medium-sized. The chain links TRBV27 to TRBJ2-3, with 9 bases aligning to TRBD2. Germline V gene data show CDR1 as MNHEY and CDR2 as SMNVEV (reference sequence). The V and J ends lost 4 bases and 0 bases, in that order; junction bases with no gene match: 8. The length of the CDR3 is 17 residues. The CDR3 region has the DNA TGTGCCAGCAGTTCCCATATAGCGGGGGCCAGCACAGATACGCAGTATTTT. Protein sequence: CASSSHIAGASTDTQYF.

This clone was observed a handful of times. The chain employs TRBV19 and TRBJ2-5, with D unclear. CDR1 LNHDA and CDR2 SQIVND come from the germline V gene (reference sequence). Trimming removed 8 bases from V and 6 bases from J, with 22 bases in between. The CDR3 totals 15 residues. CDR3 loop: CASRQSVSTGQTQYF. DNA of the CDR3: TGTGCCAGTCGCCAATCCGTTAGCACGGGCCAGACCCAGTACTTC.

This rearrangement joins TRBV19 to TRBJ1-5; D possibly corresponds to TRBD1 (6 bases). The germline V and J ends were trimmed by 3 bases and 11 bases, with 17 bases remaining between them. The germline V gene encodes CDR1 LNHDA and CDR2 SQIVND (reference sequence). This CDR3 comprises 14 residues. Here the CDR3 reads CASSMGQGLWTQHF. The DNA for the CDR3 is TGTGCCAGTAGTATGGGGCAGGGGTTATGGACCCAGCATTTT.

This rearrangement joins TRBV6-5 to TRBJ1-6, with no clear D. CDR1 is MNHEY, CDR2 SVGAGI, per germline. The CDR3 totals 13 residues. Deletions cut 2 bases from V and 10 bases from J, with 9 bases between. The chain's CDR3 is CASSYGIGSPLHF. The DNA for the CDR3 is TGTGCCAGCAGTTACGGGATTGGATCACCCCTCCACTTT.

The rearrangement uses TRBV2 and TRBJ2-2, with D maybe TRBD1 (6 bases). CDR3 size: 13 residues. Germline CDR1 SNHLY, CDR2 FYNNEI. Trimming took off 7 bases at V and 4 bases at J, with 10 bases between the two ends. CDR3 DNA sequence: TGTGCCAGCACCCGGGACATCACCGGGGAGCTGTTTTTT. Residues: CASTRDITGELFF.

The rearrangement links TRBV5-6 to TRBJ2-7; 9 positions agree with TRBD2. The V gene's germline CDR1 is SGHDT and CDR2 YYEEEE. V lost 4 bases, J lost 0 bases, and 8 bases stayed unmatched. This CDR3 has 16 amino acids. The chain's CDR3 is CASSLPGSGSSYEQYF. CDR3 nucleotides: TGTGCCAGCAGCCTGCCGGGTAGCGGGAGCTCCTACGAGCAGTACTTC.

The chain has TRBV4-3 and TRBJ2-5; D is unclear. Germline V lookup: CDR1 LGHNA, CDR2 YSLEER. The CDR3 covers 17 residues. Trimming cost V 0 bases and J 2 bases, with 16 bases left between them. The CDR3: CASSQDIVGNVQETQYF. DNA for the CDR3: TGCGCCAGCAGCCAAGACATCGTGGGCAACGTGCAAGAGACCCAGTACTTC.

The rearrangement links TRBV6-5 to TRBJ2-2, with D maybe TRBD2 (6 bases). CDR1 is MNHEY and CDR2 is SVGAGI in the germline V gene. V dropped 8 bases and J dropped 6 bases, with 22 bases sitting between them. CDR3 size: 16 residues. CDR3 sequence reads: CASCCPSGGRAGELFF. Written as DNA, the CDR3 is TGTGCCAGCTGTTGCCCCAGCGGAGGGCGGGCCGGGGAGCTGTTTTTT.

The rearrangement links TRBV21-1 to TRBJ2-7. TRBV21-1 is listed as a pseudogene. This CDR3 has 15 residues. Here the CDR3 DNA reads TGTGCCAGCAGCGGGGGGCCCCCCGTCTTCTACGAGCAGTACTTC. Its translation: CASSGGPPVFYEQYF.

V usage is TRBV10-3 and J usage is TRBJ2-6, with no clear D. Trimming took off 0 bases at V and 4 bases at J, with 13 bases between the two ends. The CDR3 length is 17 residues. Germline CDR1 and CDR2: ENHRY and SYGVKD. The CDR3 nucleotides are TGTGCCATCAGTGAGTCTCGCCGCAGTAGGGGGGCCAACGTCCTGACTTTC. Its protein is CAISESRRSRGANVLTF.

The chain joins TRBV5-8 to TRBJ2-5, with D hard to call. Trimming removed 0 bases at V and 11 bases at J, with 11 bases between. This CDR3 region has 12 residues. CDR1 is SGHTS, CDR2 YDEGEE, per germline. The CDR3 sequence is CASSLAAPGQYF. The CDR3, as DNA: TGTGCCAGCAGCTTGGCGGCCCCCGGACAGTACTTC.

The V gene is TRBV9, the J gene TRBJ1-1, with D unresolved. With 0 bases removed from V and 4 bases from J, the gap between germline ends came to 7 bases. This CDR3 has 13 amino acids. Germline loops: CDR1 SGDLS, CDR2 YYNGEE. CDR3 bases: TGTGCCAGCAGCGTAGTGGGAAGCACTGAAGCTTTCTTT. Its translation is CASSVVGSTEAFF.

This clone appeared once. V gene TRBV21-1 combines with J gene TRBJ2-1; TRBD2, the table's D call, was not compared with the DNA. TRBV21-1 represents a pseudogene. This CDR3 spans 14 amino acids. CDR3 protein: CASSSGSRLWEQFF. The CDR3 DNA reads TGTGCCAGCAGCAGCGGGAGCCGCCTATGGGAGCAGTTCTTC.

The chain is built from TRBV5-1 and TRBJ2-1; perhaps TRBD1 as D (6 bases). CDR1 is SGHRS, CDR2 YFSETQ, per germline. This CDR3 spans 17 amino acids. V was pared by 0 bases and J by 7 bases, with 20 bases between. CDR3 bases: TGCGCCAGCAGCTTGGAGGGCCGGGACAAGTGGGGGAATGAGCAGTTCTTC. Encoded protein: CASSLEGRDKWGNEQFF.